This paragraph reports one T cell receptor beta chain. Antigen specificity is unknown. V shed 10 bases and J shed 4 bases, with 23 bases lying between them. The CDR3 is 15 amino acids. Germline V gives CDR1 MNHNY, CDR2 SVGAGI (reference sequence). This entry comes from a study of TIL therapy for anti-PD-1-resistant metastatic lung cancer. As to time point: pre-treatment sample, taken before nivolumab and TIL therapy. The libraries were made with immunoSEQ v3. Survey-level samples got 2 million to 2.5 million read pairs; deep-level samples got about 4.5-6.5 million. Clones were sequenced by immunoSEQ multiplex PCR, and TCRdb holds only the in-frame ones, with some missing. The sample yields about 53,000 clones, around four fifths seen once. Study-level points and caveats: The cohort had more treatment-naive, never-smoker and oncogene-addicted patients than typical.

V usage is TRBV6-6 and J usage is TRBJ2-7; TRBD1 or TRBD2 may be the D gene (6 bases each). The clonotype comes from a person aged 25 to 80 with non-small cell lung cancer. The sample consisted of blood, taken at baseline. This CDR3 is CANKRGAVMRYEQYF. The CDR3 DNA is TGTGCCAACAAAAGGGGGGCAGTAATGAGGTACGAGCAGTACTTC.